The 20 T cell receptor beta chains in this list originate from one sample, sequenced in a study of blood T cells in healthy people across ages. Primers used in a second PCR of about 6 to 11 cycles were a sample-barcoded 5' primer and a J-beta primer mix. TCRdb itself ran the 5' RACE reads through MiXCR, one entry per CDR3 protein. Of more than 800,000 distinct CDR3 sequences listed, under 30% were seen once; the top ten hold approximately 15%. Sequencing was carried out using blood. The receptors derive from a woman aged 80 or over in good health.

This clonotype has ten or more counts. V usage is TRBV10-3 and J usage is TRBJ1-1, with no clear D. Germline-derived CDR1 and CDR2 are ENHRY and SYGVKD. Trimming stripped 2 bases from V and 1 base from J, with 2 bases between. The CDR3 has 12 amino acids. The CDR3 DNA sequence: TGTGCCATCAGTGAGCAGAACACTGAAGCTTTCTTT. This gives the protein CAISEQNTEAFF.

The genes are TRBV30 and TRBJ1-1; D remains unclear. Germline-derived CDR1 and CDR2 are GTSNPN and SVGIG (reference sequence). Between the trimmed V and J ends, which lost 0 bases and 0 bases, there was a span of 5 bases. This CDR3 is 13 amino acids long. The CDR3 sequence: CAWSVRVNTEAFF. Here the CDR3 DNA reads TGTGCCTGGAGTGTACGGGTGAACACTGAAGCTTTCTTT.

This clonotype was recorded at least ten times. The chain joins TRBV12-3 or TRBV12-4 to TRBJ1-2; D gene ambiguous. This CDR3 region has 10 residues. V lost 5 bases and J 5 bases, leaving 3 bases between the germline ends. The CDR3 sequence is CASSRYGYTF. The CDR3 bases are TGTGCCAGCAGTCGTTATGGCTACACCTTC.

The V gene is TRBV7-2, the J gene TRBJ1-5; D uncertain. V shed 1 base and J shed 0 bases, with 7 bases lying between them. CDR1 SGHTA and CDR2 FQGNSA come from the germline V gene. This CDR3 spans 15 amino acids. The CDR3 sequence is CASSLVVNSNQPQHF. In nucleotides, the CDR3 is TGTGCCAGCAGCTTAGTAGTTAATAGCAATCAGCCCCAGCATTTT. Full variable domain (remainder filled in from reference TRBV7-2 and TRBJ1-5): GAGVSQSPSNKVTEKGKDVELRCDPISGHTALYWYRQSLGQGLEFLIYFQGNSAPDKSGLPSDRFSAERTGGSVSTLTIQRTQQEDSAVYLCASSLVVNSNQPQHFGDGTRLSIL.

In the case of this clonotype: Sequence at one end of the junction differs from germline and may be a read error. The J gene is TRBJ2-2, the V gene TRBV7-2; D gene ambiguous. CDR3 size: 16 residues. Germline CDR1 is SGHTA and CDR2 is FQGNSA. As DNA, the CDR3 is TGTGCCAGCAACTTAGCCCCCACAACACAAACCGGGGAGCTGTTTTTT. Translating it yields CASNLAPTTQTGELFF.

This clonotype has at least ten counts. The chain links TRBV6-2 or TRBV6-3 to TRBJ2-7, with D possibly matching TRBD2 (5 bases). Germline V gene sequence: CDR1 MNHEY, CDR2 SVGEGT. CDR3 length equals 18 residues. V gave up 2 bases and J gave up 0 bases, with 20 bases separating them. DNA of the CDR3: TGTGCCAGCAGTTACAAGAAAGATCGGGGTTGGGGCTCCTACGAGCAGTACTTC. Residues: CASSYKKDRGWGSYEQYF.

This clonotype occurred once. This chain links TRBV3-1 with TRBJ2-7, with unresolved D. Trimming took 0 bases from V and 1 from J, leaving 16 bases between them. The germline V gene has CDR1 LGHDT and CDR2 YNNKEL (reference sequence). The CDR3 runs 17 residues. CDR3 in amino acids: CASSQEFTGPLSYEQYF. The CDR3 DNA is TGTGCCAGCAGCCAAGAATTTACCGGACCACTATCCTACGAGCAGTACTTC.

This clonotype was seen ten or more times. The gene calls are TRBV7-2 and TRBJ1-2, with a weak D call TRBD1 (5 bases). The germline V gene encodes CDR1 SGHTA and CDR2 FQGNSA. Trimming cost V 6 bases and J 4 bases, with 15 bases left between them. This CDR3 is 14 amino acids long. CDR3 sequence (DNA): TGTGCCAGCAGTTGGGGACGGGATGTCTATGGCTACACCTTC. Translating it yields CASSWGRDVYGYTF.

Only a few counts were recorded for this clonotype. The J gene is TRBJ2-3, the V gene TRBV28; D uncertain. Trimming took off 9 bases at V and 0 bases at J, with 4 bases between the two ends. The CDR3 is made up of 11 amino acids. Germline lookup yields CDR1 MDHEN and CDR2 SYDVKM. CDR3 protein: CASKSTDTQYF. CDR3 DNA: TGTGCCAGTAAGAGCACAGATACGCAGTATTTT. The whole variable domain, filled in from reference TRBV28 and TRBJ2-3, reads DVKVTQSSRYLVKRTGEKVFLECVQDMDHENMFWYRQDPGLGLRLIYFSYDVKMKEKGDIPEGYSVSREKKERFSLILESASTNQTSMYLCASKSTDTQYFGPGTRLTVL.

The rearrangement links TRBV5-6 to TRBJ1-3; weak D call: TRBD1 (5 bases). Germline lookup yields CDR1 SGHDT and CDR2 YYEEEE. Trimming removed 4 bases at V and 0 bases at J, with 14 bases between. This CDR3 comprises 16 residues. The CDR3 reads CASSGPRDFSGNTIYF. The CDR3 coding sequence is TGTGCCAGCAGCGGACCCAGGGATTTCTCTGGAAACACCATATATTTT.

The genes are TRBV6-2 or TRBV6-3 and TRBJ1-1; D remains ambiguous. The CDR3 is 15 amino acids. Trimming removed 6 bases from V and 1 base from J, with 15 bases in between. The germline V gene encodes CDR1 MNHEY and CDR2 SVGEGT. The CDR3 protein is CASSFRGSKNTEAFF. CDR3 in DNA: TGTGCCAGCAGCTTCCGTGGCAGTAAGAACACTGAAGCTTTCTTT.

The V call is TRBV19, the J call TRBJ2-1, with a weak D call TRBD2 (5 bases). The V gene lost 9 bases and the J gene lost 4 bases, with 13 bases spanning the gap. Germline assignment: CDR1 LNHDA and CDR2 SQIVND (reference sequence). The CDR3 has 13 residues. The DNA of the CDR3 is TGTGCCAGGAGCGATCGGGAATACAATGAGCAGTTCTTC. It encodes CARSDREYNEQFF.

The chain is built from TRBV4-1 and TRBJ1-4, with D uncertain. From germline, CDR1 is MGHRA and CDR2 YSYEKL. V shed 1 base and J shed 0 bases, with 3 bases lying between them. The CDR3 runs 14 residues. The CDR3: CASSQAATNEKLFF. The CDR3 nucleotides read TGCGCCAGCAGCCAAGCGGCAACTAATGAAAAACTGTTTTTT.

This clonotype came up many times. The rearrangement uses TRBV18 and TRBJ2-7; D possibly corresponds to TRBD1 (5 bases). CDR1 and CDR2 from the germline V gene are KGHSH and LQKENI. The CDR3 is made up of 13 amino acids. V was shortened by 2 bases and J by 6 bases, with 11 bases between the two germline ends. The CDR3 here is CASSPSNRGEQYF. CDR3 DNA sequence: TGTGCCAGCTCACCAAGCAATAGGGGCGAGCAGTACTTC.

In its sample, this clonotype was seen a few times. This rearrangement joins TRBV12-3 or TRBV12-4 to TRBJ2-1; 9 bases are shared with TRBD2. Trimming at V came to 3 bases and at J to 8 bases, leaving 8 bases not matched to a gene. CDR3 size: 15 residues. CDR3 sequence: CASSFAGGRSHEQFF. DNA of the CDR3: TGTGCCAGCAGTTTTGCGGGGGGGCGTTCCCATGAGCAGTTCTTC.

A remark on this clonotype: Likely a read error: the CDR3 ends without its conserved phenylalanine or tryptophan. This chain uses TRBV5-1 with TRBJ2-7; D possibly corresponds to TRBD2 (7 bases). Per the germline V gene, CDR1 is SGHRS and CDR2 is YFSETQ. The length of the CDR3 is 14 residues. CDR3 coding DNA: TGCGCCAGCAGTTTGGGGGGGGCCTCCAATGAGCAGTACATC. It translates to CASSLGGASNEQYI.

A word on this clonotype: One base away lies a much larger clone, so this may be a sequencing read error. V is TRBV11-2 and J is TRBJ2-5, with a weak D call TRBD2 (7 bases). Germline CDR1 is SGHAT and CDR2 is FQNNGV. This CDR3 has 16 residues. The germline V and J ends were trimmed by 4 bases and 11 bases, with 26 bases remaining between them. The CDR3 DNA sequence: TGTGCCAGCAGCTCGATTCTACCGGGGGGCGGGAATGAGCAGTACTTC. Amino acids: CASSSILPGGGNEQYF.

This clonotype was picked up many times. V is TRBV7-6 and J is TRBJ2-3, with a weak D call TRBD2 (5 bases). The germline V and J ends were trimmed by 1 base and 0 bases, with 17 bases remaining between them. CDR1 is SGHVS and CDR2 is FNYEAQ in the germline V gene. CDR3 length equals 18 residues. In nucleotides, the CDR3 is TGTGCCAGCAGCTTAGGCCTACTAGGCACCTCTAGCACAGATACGCAGTATTTT. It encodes CASSLGLLGTSSTDTQYF.

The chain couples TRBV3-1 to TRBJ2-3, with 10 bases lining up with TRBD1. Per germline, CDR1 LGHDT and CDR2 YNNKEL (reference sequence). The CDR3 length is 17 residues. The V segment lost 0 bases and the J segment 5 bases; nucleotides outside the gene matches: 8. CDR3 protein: CASSQDFRTGGEDTQYF. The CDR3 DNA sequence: TGTGCCAGCAGCCAAGATTTTAGGACAGGGGGTGAAGATACGCAGTATTTT.

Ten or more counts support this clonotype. Here the CDR3 reads CARTCKGFEAFF. The CDR3 bases are TGTGCCAGGACCTGTAAGGGCTTTGAAGCTTTCTTT. The chain recombines TRBV6-6 with TRBJ1-1; D unclear. V was pared by 9 bases and J by 7 bases, with 15 bases between. CDR1 and CDR2 from the germline V gene are MNHNY and SVGAGI (reference sequence). This CDR3 contains 12 residues.